This is a list of T cell receptor beta chains from one sample in a study of blood T cell repertoires in COVID-19. This table comes from immunoSEQ multiplex PCR, and its TCRdb copy is limited to in-frame clones, with some not included. The repertoire holds 150,000 to 250,000 clones, with roughly 87% as singletons. The sequencing input was PBMCs or T cells enriched from blood (not recorded which). The receptors derive from a woman in her thirties who had recovered from COVID-19. CDR3s include the opening cysteine and the closing phenylalanine or tryptophan. The D gene is left open where the match is weak. Only some rows state a clone size, as once, few, many or a class for expanded clones.

j_call clone_size d_call v_call cdr3_nt cdr3_aa
TRBJ2-3 - - TRBV6-4 TGTGCCAGCAGTGCCCAGGGCTCCACAGATACGCAGTATTTT CASSAQGSTDTQYF
TRBJ2-7 - - TRBV5-8 TGTGCCAGCAGCTTGGGATGGAGCCACTACGAGCAGTACTTC CASSLGWSHYEQYF
TRBJ2-5 - TRBD1 TRBV7-3 TGTGCCAGCAGCTTAATGAGTGGAACAGGGGTGGAGACCCAGTACTTC CASSLMSGTGVETQYF
TRBJ2-1 - - TRBV5-5 TGTGCCAGCAGATTCCTGAGTGACAATGAGCAGTTCTTC CASRFLSDNEQFF
TRBJ1-2 - - TRBV5-8 TGTGCCAGCAGCTCTAGCACAGTGTTCTTC CASSSSTVFF
TRBJ1-2 - TRBD1 TRBV25-1 TGTGCCAGCAGTGAATCCAGGGGGTGGGGCTACACCTTC CASSESRGWGYTF
TRBJ2-2 - - TRBV29-1 TGCAGCGTACGGACACAACCCACCGGGGAGCTGTTTTTT CSVRTQPTGELFF
TRBJ2-7 - TRBD2 TRBV3-1/TRBV3-2 TGTGCCAGCAGCCAGACCGGGACTAGCGGGACAAGCTCCTACGAGCAGTACTTC CASSQTGTSGTSSYEQYF
TRBJ1-6 - TRBD1 TRBV19 TGTGCCAGTAGTATCGGTCAGGACAGGGTAAATTCACCCCTCCACTTT CASSIGQDRVNSPLHF
TRBJ1-5 - TRBD1 TRBV7-2 TGTGCCAGCAGCTTAGGACAGGGGGATCAGCCCCAGCATTTT CASSLGQGDQPQHF
TRBJ2-5 - TRBD2 TRBV4-3 TGCGCCAGCAGCCAAGGTGTAGCGGGAGGGGGAGAGACCCAGTACTTC CASSQGVAGGGETQYF
TRBJ2-6 - - TRBV5-4 TGTGCCAGCAGTGGAGGAGGGCCCGGGGGGGCCAACGTCCTGACTTTC CASSGGGPGGANVLTF
TRBJ1-5 once - TRBV4-3 TGCGCCAGCAGCCCCGAAGTGGTAGCGAGCAATCAGCCCCAGCATTTT CASSPEVVASNQPQHF
TRBJ2-1 - - TRBV5-6 TGTGCCAGCAGCTCCACTCCGAGCTCCTACAATGAGCAGTTCTTC CASSSTPSSYNEQFF
TRBJ2-5 - - TRBV7-6 TGTGCCAGCAGCTTAGCGGCAGCCGAGGGGACCCAGTACTTC CASSLAAAEGTQYF
TRBJ1-5 - TRBD1 TRBV3-1/TRBV3-2 TGTGCCAGCAGCCAAGAGAACAGGGGTGGTAATCAGCCCCAGCATTTT CASSQENRGGNQPQHF
TRBJ2-1 - TRBD2 TRBV6-4 TGTGCCAGCAGTGAGGTAGCGGGATCGTACAATGAGCAGTTCTTC CASSEVAGSYNEQFF
TRBJ2-1 - TRBD2 TRBV5-1 TGCGCCAGCAGCGGACGAGGACTAGCGGGAGTCGAGCAGTTCTTC CASSGRGLAGVEQFF
TRBJ2-1 - TRBD2 TRBV5-5 TGTGCCAGCAGCTTATGGGCTAGCGGGAGGCCCCGCAATGAGCAGTTCTTC CASSLWASGRPRNEQFF
TRBJ2-5 - - TRBV7-2 TGTGCCAGCAGCTTATACCCGGGGAGCGAGACCCAGTACTTC CASSLYPGSETQYF
TRBJ2-7 few - TRBV7-9 TGTGCCAGCAGCTTAGCCGGGCAGGGGTCCGAGCAGTACTTC CASSLAGQGSEQYF
TRBJ2-1 - - TRBV2 TGTGCCAGCATGGCGAGGTCCTACAATGAGCAGTTCTTC CASMARSYNEQFF